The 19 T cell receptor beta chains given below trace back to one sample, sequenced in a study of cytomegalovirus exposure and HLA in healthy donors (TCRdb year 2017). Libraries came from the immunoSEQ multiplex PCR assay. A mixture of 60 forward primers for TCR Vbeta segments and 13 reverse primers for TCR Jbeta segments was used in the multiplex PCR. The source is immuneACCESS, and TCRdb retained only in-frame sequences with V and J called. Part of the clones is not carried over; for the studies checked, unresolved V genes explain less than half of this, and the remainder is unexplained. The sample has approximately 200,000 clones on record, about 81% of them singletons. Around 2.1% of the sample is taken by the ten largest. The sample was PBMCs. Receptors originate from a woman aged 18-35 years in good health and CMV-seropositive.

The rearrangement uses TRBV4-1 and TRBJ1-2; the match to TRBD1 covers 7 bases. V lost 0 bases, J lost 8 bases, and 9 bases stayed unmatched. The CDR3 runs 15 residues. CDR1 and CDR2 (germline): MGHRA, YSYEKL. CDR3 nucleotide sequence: TGCGCCAGCAGCCAAGAGCCGCCAGGGGGTAAGGGCTACACCTTC. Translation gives CASSQEPPGGKGYTF.

The DNA of the CDR3 is TGTGCCAGCCTGTTAGACGGGGACACTGAAGCTTTCTTT. It translates to CASLLDGDTEAFF. The chain joins TRBV2 to TRBJ1-1; D is undetermined. V lost 8 bases and J lost 3, with 13 bases in between. CDR1 is SNHLY, CDR2 FYNNEI, per germline. The CDR3 runs to 13 residues.

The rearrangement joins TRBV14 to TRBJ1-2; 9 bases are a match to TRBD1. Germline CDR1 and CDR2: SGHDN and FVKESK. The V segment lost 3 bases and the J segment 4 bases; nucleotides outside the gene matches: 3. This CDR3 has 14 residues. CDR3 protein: CASSQSGQGYGYTF. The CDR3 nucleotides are TGTGCCAGCAGCCAGTCGGGACAGGGCTATGGCTACACCTTC.

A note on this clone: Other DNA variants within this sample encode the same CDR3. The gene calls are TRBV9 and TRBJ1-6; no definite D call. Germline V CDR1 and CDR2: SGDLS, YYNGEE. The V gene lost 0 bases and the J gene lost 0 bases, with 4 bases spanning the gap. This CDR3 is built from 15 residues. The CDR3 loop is CASSVGSSYNSPLHF. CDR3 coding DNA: TGTGCCAGCAGCGTAGGCAGCTCCTATAATTCACCCCTCCACTTT.

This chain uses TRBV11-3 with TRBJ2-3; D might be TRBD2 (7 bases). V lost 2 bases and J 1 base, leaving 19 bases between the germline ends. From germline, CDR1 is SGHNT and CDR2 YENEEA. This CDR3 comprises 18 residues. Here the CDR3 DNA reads TGTGCCAGCAGCTTAACGCGGGGGCCAGGGTGGGGCACAGATACGCAGTATTTT. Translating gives CASSLTRGPGWGTDTQYF. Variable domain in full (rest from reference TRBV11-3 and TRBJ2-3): EAGVVQSPRYKIIEKKQPVAFWCNPISGHNTLYWYLQNLGQGPELLIRYENEEAVDDSQLPKDRFSAERLKGVDSTLKIQPAELGDSAVYLCASSLTRGPGWGTDTQYFGPGTRLTVL.

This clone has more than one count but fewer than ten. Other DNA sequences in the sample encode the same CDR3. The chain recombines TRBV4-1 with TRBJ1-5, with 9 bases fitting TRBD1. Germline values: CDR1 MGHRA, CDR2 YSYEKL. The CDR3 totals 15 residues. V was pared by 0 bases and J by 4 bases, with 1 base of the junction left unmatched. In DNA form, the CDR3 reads TGCGCCAGCAGCCAAGACGGACAGGGGAATCAGCCCCAGCATTTT. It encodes CASSQDGQGNQPQHF.

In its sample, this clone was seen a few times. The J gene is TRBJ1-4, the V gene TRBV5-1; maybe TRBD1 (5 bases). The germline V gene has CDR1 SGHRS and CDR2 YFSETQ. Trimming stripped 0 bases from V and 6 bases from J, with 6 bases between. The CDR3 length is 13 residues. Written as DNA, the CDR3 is TGCGCCAGCAGCTTGGAGGGGTATGAAAAACTGTTTTTT. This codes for CASSLEGYEKLFF.

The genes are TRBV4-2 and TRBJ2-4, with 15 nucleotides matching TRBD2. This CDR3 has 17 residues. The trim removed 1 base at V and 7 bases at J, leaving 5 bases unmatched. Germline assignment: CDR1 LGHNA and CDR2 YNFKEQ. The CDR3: CASSQVGTSGGQNIQYF. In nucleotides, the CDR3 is TGTGCCAGCAGCCAAGTGGGGACTAGCGGGGGGCAGAACATTCAGTACTTC.

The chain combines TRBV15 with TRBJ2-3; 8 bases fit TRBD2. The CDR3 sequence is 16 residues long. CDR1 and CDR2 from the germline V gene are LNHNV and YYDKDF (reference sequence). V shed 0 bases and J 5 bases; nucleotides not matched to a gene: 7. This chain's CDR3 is CATSRDFGGAVDTQYF. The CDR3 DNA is TGTGCCACCAGCAGAGATTTCGGGGGGGCCGTAGATACGCAGTATTTT.

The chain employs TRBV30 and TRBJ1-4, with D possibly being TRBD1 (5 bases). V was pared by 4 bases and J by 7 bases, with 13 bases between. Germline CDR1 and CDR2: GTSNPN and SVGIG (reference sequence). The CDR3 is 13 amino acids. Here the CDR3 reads CAWTGQGGEKLFF. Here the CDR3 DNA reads TGTGCCTGGACGGGGCAGGGAGGTGAAAAACTGTTTTTT.

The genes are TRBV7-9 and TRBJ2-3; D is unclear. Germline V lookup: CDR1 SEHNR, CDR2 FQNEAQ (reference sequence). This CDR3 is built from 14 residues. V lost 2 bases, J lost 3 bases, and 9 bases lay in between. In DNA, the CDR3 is TGTGCCAGCAGCTTACGTTCCAGTACAGATACGCAGTATTTT. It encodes CASSLRSSTDTQYF.

The CDR3 sequence is CATQTGEGTDTQYF. The CDR3 coding sequence is TGTGCCACCCAGACAGGGGAAGGCACAGATACGCAGTATTTT. V gene TRBV6-6 combines with J gene TRBJ2-3, with 8 bases identical to TRBD1. This CDR3 contains 14 residues. Germline V lookup: CDR1 MNHNY, CDR2 SVGAGI (reference sequence). With V trimmed by 10 bases and J by 1 base, 7 bases remained unmatched.

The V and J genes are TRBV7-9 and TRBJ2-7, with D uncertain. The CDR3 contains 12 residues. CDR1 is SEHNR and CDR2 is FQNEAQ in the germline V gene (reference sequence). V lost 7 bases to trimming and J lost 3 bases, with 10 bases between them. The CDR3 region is CASTPVVYEQYF. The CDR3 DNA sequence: TGTGCCAGCACCCCCGTCGTCTACGAGCAGTACTTC. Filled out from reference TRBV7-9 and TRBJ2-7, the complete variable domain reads DTGVSQNPRHKITKRGQNVTFRCDPISEHNRLYWYRQTLGQGPEFLTYFQNEAQLEKSRLLSDRFSAERPKGSFSTLEIQRTEQGDSAMYLCASTPVVYEQYFGPGTRLTVT.

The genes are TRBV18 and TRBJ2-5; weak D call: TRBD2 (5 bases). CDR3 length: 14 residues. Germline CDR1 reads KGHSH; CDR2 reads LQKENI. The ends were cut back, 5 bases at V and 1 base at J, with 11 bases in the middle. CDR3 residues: CASSEGLGQETQYF. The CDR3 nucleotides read TGTGCCAGCTCAGAGGGTTTAGGCCAAGAGACCCAGTACTTC.

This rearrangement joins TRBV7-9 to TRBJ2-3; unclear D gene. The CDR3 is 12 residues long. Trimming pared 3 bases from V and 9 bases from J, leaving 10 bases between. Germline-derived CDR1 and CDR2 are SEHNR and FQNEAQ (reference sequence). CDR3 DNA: TGTGCCAGCAGCTTCGAGGTTGACACGCAGTATTTT. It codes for CASSFEVDTQYF. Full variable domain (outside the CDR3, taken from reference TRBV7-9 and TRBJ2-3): DTGVSQNPRHKITKRGQNVTFRCDPISEHNRLYWYRQTLGQGPEFLTYFQNEAQLEKSRLLSDRFSAERPKGSFSTLEIQRTEQGDSAMYLCASSFEVDTQYFGPGTRLTVL.

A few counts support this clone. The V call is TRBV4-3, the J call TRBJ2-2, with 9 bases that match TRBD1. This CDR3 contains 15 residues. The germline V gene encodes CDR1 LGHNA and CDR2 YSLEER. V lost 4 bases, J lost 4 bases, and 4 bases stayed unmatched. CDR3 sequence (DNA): TGCGCCAGCAGCCGGGACAGGGAGTCCACCGGGGAGCTGTTTTTT. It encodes CASSRDRESTGELFF.

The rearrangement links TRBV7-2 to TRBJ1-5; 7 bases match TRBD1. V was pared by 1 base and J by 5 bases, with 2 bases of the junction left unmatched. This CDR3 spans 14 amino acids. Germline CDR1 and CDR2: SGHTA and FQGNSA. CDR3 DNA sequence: TGTGCCAGCAGCTTAGAACAGGGGTATCAGCCCCAGCATTTT. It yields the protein CASSLEQGYQPQHF.

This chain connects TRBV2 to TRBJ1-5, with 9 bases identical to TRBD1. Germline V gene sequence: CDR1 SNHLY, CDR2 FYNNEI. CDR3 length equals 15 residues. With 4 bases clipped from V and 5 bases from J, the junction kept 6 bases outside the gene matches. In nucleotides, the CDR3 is TGTGCCAGCAGTGGCACAGGGGGCGAAGATCAGCCCCAGCATTTT. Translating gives CASSGTGGEDQPQHF.

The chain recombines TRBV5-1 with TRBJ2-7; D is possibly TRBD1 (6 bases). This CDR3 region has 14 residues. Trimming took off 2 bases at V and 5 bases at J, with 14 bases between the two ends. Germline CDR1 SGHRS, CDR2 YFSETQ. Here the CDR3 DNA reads TGCGCCAGCAGCTTACCGGGACAAGCCCACGAGCAGTACTTC. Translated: CASSLPGQAHEQYF.